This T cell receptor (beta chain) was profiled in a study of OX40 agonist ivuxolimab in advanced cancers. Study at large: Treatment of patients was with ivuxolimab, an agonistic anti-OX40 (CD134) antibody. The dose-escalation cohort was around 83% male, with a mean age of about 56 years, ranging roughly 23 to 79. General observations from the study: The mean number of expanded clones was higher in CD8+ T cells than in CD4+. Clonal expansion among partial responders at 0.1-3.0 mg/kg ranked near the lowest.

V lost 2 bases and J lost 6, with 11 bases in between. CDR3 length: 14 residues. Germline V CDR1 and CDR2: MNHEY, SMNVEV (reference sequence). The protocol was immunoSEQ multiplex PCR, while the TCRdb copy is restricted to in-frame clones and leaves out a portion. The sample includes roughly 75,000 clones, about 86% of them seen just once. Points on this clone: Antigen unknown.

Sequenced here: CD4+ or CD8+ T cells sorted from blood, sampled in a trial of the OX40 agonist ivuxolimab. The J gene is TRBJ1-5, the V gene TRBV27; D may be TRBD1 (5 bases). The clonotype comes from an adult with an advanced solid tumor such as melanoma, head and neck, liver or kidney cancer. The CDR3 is CASSLRDQAQPQHF. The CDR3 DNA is TGTGCCAGCAGTTTACGGGACCAAGCTCAGCCCCAGCATTTT.